The clone carrying this T cell receptor (beta chain) occurred a few times. These data originate in a study of blood T cell repertoires in COVID-19. In the study overall: Sample material is recorded as cDNA or gDNA derived from T cells, B-cell-depleted T cells, or PBMCs.

Germline loops: CDR1 LGHDT, CDR2 YNNKEL (reference sequence). Trimming took 3 bases from V and 4 from J; bases not matched to a gene: 15. The CDR3 length is 18 residues. Profiled with immunoSEQ multiplex PCR; TCRdb holds only in-frame clones, not every one. Among 120,000 to 150,000 clones, 80% to 90% were seen once, and the ten largest hold 8%. Seattle participants joined during active infection and were tracked over time. Sequencing was done on a sample of peripheral blood. The sequence was collected from a woman aged 55-69 years with COVID-19, enrolled during active disease. The rearrangement links TRBV3-1 (or the pseudogene TRBV3-2) to TRBJ1-5; 7 bases are a match to TRBD1. CDR3 bases: TGTGCCAGCAGCCAGGAAACGACAGGGAAGGTAAGGAATCAGCCCCAGCATTTT. It yields the protein CASSQETTGKVRNQPQHF.